This T cell receptor beta chain was identified in a study of T cells in Graves' hyperthyroidism and ophthalmopathy. With respect to this clonotype: Its target is not known.

This CDR3 spans 12 amino acids. The V gene's germline CDR1 is PRHDT and CDR2 FYEKMQ (reference sequence). The V end lost 10 bases, the J end lost 5 bases, and 14 bases lay between the germline ends. There were TCR beta CDR3 regions amplified from RNA transcripts. The HTBI set primed first-round TCR CDR3 RT-PCR. In TCRdb, the multiplex PCR reads were re-called with MiXCR into one record per CDR3 protein. The sample contains approximately 630,000 distinct CDR3 sequences, about 17% of which appear only once. Study results and limitations: Ophthalmopathy and stable hyperthyroidism were told apart by a 13 V-J model.

The definition of stable Graves' hyperthyroidism was no ophthalmopathy progression within 18 months. Uncontrolled infection, other autoimmune disease, pregnancy or lactation led to exclusion. This chain joins TRBV13 and TRBJ1-2; unclear D gene. This sequence was found in a woman in her 30s with Graves' hyperthyroidism. The sample taken for sequencing was blood. CDR3 region: CATTGDTYGYTF. CDR3 DNA: TGTGCCACGACCGGCGACACTTATGGCTACACCTTC.